This is a list of T cell receptor beta chains from one sample in a study of CD8 T cells in Susac syndrome. In TCRdb, the immunoSEQ multiplex PCR reads were re-called with MiXCR into one record per CDR3 protein. The sample includes about 130,000 distinct CDR3 sequences, about 95% of them seen just once. The sequenced material came from CD4+ T cells from PBMCs. These receptors were collected from a human donor in good health. Each CDR3 is given with its conserved first and last residue. D genes are given only for firm matches. Expanded clones get a size class; other rows say once, few or many, or leave the size out.

TRBJ1-2	TRBV27	.	TRBD1	CASRPDRGIGGYTF	TGTGCCAGCAGGCCCGACAGGGGGATAGGGGGCTACACCTTC
TRBJ2-1	TRBV29-1	.	TRBD2	CSVTSRRGGDEQFF	TGCAGCGTTACATCAAGGCGGGGGGGGGATGAGCAGTTCTTC
TRBJ2-1	TRBV7-9	.	.	CASSSWGQGPTDNEQFF	TGTGCCAGCAGCTCCTGGGGTCAAGGGCCGACAGACAATGAGCAGTTCTTC
TRBJ1-1	TRBV11-2	.	.	CASSFGATGNTEAFF	TGTGCCAGCAGCTTTGGGGCGACAGGGAACACTGAAGCTTTCTTT
TRBJ1-1	TRBV7-9	.	TRBD1	CASSARLTGGNTEAFF	TGTGCCAGCAGCGCCAGACTTACAGGGGGGAACACTGAAGCTTTCTTT
TRBJ2-5	TRBV5-1	once	.	CASSSRTGETQYF	TGCGCCAGCAGTTCTCGTACTGGGGAGACCCAGTACTTC
TRBJ2-7	TRBV19	.	TRBD2	CASRALAGTYEQYF	TGTGCCAGTAGAGCATTAGCGGGGACCTACGAGCAGTACTTC
TRBJ2-5	TRBV7-2	.	.	CASSDHQETQYF	TGTGCCAGCAGCGACCACCAAGAGACCCAGTACTTC
TRBJ1-1	TRBV5-1	.	TRBD1	CASSLEGARGTEAFF	TGCGCCAGCAGCTTGGAGGGGGCACGGGGCACTGAAGCTTTCTTT
TRBJ2-1	TRBV19	.	.	CASSLTLFNEQFF	TGTGCCAGTAGTCTGACACTTTTCAATGAGCAGTTCTTC
TRBJ1-1	TRBV7-8	.	.	CASSLSALNTEAFF	TGTGCCAGCAGCTTATCGGCTTTGAACACTGAAGCTTTCTTT
TRBJ2-7	TRBV5-1	.	TRBD2	CASSSARPLAGGEQYF	TGCGCCAGCAGCTCCGCCCGGCCGCTAGCGGGAGGTGAGCAGTACTTC
TRBJ2-1	TRBV19	.	.	CASSLGPQSDEQFF	TGTGCCAGTAGTCTGGGGCCCCAGAGTGATGAGCAGTTCTTC
TRBJ1-5	TRBV5-1	.	.	CASSTGDSNQPQHF	TGCGCCAGCAGCACCGGGGATAGCAATCAGCCCCAGCATTTT
TRBJ1-4	TRBV20-1	.	.	CSARDWKSLGKLFF	TGCAGTGCTAGAGATTGGAAATCTCTGGGGAAACTGTTTTTT
TRBJ1-2	TRBV15	.	.	CATSSARRDGYTF	TGTGCCACCAGCAGTGCACGACGGGATGGCTACACCTTC
TRBJ2-3	TRBV2	.	.	CASREGFPQDTQYF	TGTGCCAGCAGAGAGGGGTTTCCGCAAGATACGCAGTATTTT
TRBJ2-1	TRBV6-5	.	TRBD2	CATKRRSGSNNEQFF	TGTGCCACCAAGCGGCGGAGCGGGAGTAACAATGAGCAGTTCTTC
TRBJ2-5	TRBV6-5	once	.	CASSKQGGETQYF	TGTGCCAGCAGTAAACAGGGAGGGGAGACCCAGTACTTC
TRBJ1-1	TRBV19	.	.	CASSSGKPEAFF	TGTGCCAGTAGTAGCGGGAAACCTGAAGCTTTCTTT
TRBJ2-3	TRBV10-2	.	TRBD2	CASSESSGRLSDTQYF	TGCGCCAGCAGTGAGTCTAGCGGGAGGTTGTCAGATACGCAGTATTTT
TRBJ1-4	TRBV12-3/TRBV12-4	.	.	CASSLVGLEEKLFF	TGTGCCAGCAGTTTAGTGGGGCTTGAGGAAAAACTGTTTTTT
TRBJ2-1	TRBV11-2	.	TRBD2	CASTIGTSGSRVEKEQFF	TGTGCCAGCACCATTGGGACTAGCGGGAGTAGAGTGGAGAAGGAGCAGTTCTTC
TRBJ2-7	TRBV18	.	.	CASPARREQYF	TGTGCCAGCCCTGCCCGTCGCGAGCAGTACTTC
TRBJ2-7	TRBV27	.	.	CASSPRGGLIYEQYF	TGTGCCAGCAGTCCGCGCGGGGGCCTAATCTACGAGCAGTACTTC
TRBJ2-1	TRBV6-2/TRBV6-3	.	TRBD2	CASSYYGLAGGQFF	TGTGCCAGCAGTTACTATGGCCTAGCGGGAGGGCAGTTCTTC
TRBJ1-1	TRBV5-1	.	.	CASSLDPGAYTEAFF	TGCGCCAGCAGCTTGGACCCAGGCGCTTACACTGAAGCTTTCTTT
TRBJ1-5	TRBV6-1	.	.	CASREPRPIGQPQHF	TGTGCCAGCAGAGAACCGAGGCCAATTGGTCAGCCCCAGCATTTT
TRBJ1-2	TRBV29-1	.	.	CSASIFSYGYTF	TGCAGCGCTTCGATCTTTTCCTATGGCTACACCTTC
TRBJ1-1	TRBV29-1	.	.	CSVGPPSGEAFF	TGCAGCGTTGGCCCCCCATCTGGAGAAGCTTTCTTT
TRBJ1-2	TRBV20-1	.	.	CSAREDRQFYGYTF	TGCAGTGCTAGAGAGGACCGACAGTTCTATGGCTACACCTTC
TRBJ2-3	TRBV7-2	.	.	CASSPGPLSPTDTQYF	TGTGCCAGCAGCCCAGGACCTCTCTCCCCCACAGATACGCAGTATTTT
TRBJ1-2	TRBV15	.	.	CATSRDQRGANYGYTF	TGTGCCACCAGCAGAGATCAAAGAGGGGCTAACTATGGCTACACCTTC
TRBJ2-1	TRBV27	.	TRBD1	CASSLSMGQFLPEQFF	TGTGCCAGCAGTTTATCGATGGGACAGTTTCTCCCAGAGCAGTTCTTC
TRBJ2-1	TRBV24-1	.	TRBD1	CATSDSGTGAHNEQFF	TGTGCCACCAGTGACTCCGGGACAGGGGCCCACAATGAGCAGTTCTTC
TRBJ2-5	TRBV5-4	.	TRBD1	CASSLAQGIQETQYF	TGTGCCAGCAGTTTAGCACAGGGGATCCAAGAGACCCAGTACTTC
TRBJ2-3	TRBV7-2	.	.	CASSRTQPQYTQYF	TGTGCCAGCAGCCGAACTCAACCCCAGTATACGCAGTATTTT
TRBJ2-7	TRBV7-2	.	TRBD1	CASSGGQVESSYEQYF	TGTGCCAGCAGCGGTGGACAGGTGGAAAGCTCCTACGAGCAGTACTTC
TRBJ2-1	TRBV11-3	.	.	CASSPGNPEIGNEQFF	TGTGCCAGCAGCCCAGGGAACCCCGAGATTGGCAATGAGCAGTTCTTC
TRBJ2-5	TRBV19	.	TRBD2	CASGLAGERQETQYF	TGTGCCAGTGGCCTAGCGGGGGAGAGGCAAGAGACCCAGTACTTC
TRBJ2-2	TRBV19	.	.	CASSIGTGAGTGELFF	TGTGCCAGTAGTATAGGGACAGGAGCGGGGACCGGGGAGCTGTTTTTT
TRBJ2-5	TRBV5-4	.	TRBD2	CASSLAASGRAKTQYF	TGTGCCAGCAGCTTGGCGGCTAGCGGGAGGGCAAAGACCCAGTACTTC